Listed below are T cell receptor beta chains from one sample, sequenced in a study of cytomegalovirus exposure and HLA in healthy donors. Assay: immunoSEQ multiplex PCR; the TCRdb copy retains only in-frame clones and omits some. In the table there are about 160,000 clones, around 82% of which are singletons. Material for sequencing was PBMCs. The receptors were gathered from a boy aged 2 to 10 in good health and CMV-seronegative. Each CDR3 is given with its conserved first and last residue. The order of the fields is clone size, V gene, J gene, D gene, CDR3 DNA, CDR3 protein. The D gene is left open where the match is weak. Part of the rows lack a size; the others show once, few, many or a class for expanded clones.

size: NA
V: TRBV10-2
J: TRBJ2-1
D: TRBD2
DNA: TGCGCCAGCAGTGTTCTAGCGGGAGGGAATGAGCAGTTCTTC
CDR3: CASSVLAGGNEQFF

size: NA
V: TRBV5-6
J: TRBJ2-1
D: NA
DNA: TGTGCCAGCAGCTTCGGGGGATTAACCCCCTCGAACCATGAGCAGTTCTTC
CDR3: CASSFGGLTPSNHEQFF

size: once
V: TRBV9
J: TRBJ2-5
D: TRBD2
DNA: TGTGCCAGCAGCGTAGGGCTAGCGGTGGCAGAGACCCAGTACTTC
CDR3: CASSVGLAVAETQYF

size: NA
V: TRBV13
J: TRBJ1-5
D: NA
DNA: TGTGCCAGCAGTTTACAGGGATACCAGCCCCAGCATTTT
CDR3: CASSLQGYQPQHF

size: NA
V: TRBV4-1
J: TRBJ1-4
D: NA
DNA: TGCGCCAGCAGCGCCGGCCCCATAGGGGCAACTAATGAAAAACTGTTTTTT
CDR3: CASSAGPIGATNEKLFF

size: NA
V: TRBV6-6
J: TRBJ2-3
D: TRBD2
DNA: TGTGCCAGCAGTTATGTAGCGGGAGGGAGCACAGATACGCAGTATTTT
CDR3: CASSYVAGGSTDTQYF

size: few
V: TRBV10-3
J: TRBJ1-1
D: TRBD1
DNA: TGTGCCATCAGCCGTAAGACAGGGGGCAGAGAGAACACTGAAGCTTTCTTT
CDR3: CAISRKTGGRENTEAFF

size: NA
V: TRBV2
J: TRBJ2-2
D: TRBD2
DNA: TGTGCCAGCAGTGAACTAGCGGGAGGGGCCGGGGAGCTGTTTTTT
CDR3: CASSELAGGAGELFF

size: NA
V: TRBV2
J: TRBJ2-3
D: TRBD2
DNA: TGTGCCAGCAGTCCGACTAGCGGGAGGTGGGATACGCAGTATTTT
CDR3: CASSPTSGRWDTQYF

size: NA
V: TRBV27
J: TRBJ2-3
D: NA
DNA: TGTGCCAGCAGTTTCGGTGGCACAGATACGCAGTATTTT
CDR3: CASSFGGTDTQYF

size: NA
V: TRBV5-4
J: TRBJ1-1
D: TRBD1
DNA: TGTGCCAGCAGCTTAACGGGACAGTCGAGCTTAGGAGCTTTCTTT
CDR3: CASSLTGQSSLGAFF

size: NA
V: TRBV30
J: TRBJ2-3
D: TRBD1
DNA: TGTGCCTGGAGCATCCGAGGGACAGGGCGTTATACGCAGTATTTT
CDR3: CAWSIRGTGRYTQYF

size: NA
V: TRBV13
J: TRBJ2-2
D: TRBD2
DNA: TGTGCCAGCAGCTCCGATGCGCCGGCCCCTAGCGGGAGGGCCCCCGGGGAGCTGTTTTTT
CDR3: CASSSDAPAPSGRAPGELFF